Included here is one T cell receptor beta chain sequence, with context. Its antigen remains unidentified. CDR1 SGHRS and CDR2 YFSETQ come from the germline V gene. V dropped 1 base and J dropped 7 bases, with 9 bases sitting between them. There are 13 residues in the CDR3. The data derive from a study of tumor-infiltrating lymphocytes in primary liver carcinoma. For the study at large: Per sample, productive TCRbeta reads numbered roughly 3.5 to 7.13 million, similar across tissue types.

General study findings and limits: Significantly greater top-250-clone fractions characterized tumors relative to blood (p = 0.039).

With roughly 0.5 ug total RNA as template and a constant-region primer, TCR beta cDNA was made. A slightly modified ARM-PCR protocol with three nested multiplex PCR rounds produced these TCR beta libraries. TRBV1-TRBV30 forward and Cbeta reverse primers drove the first two roughly 9-cycle rounds. Via MiXCR, TCRdb re-called the multiplex PCR reads, giving one row per CDR3 protein. The sample has about 300,000 distinct CDR3 sequences, over 55% seen once. Both blood RNA, taken from unsorted whole blood, and germline DNA were extracted. The study enrolled treatment-naive patients with chronic HBV infection.

The sample was peripheral blood. The receptor's source is a man aged 40-55 years with primary liver carcinoma and hepatitis B virus infection. The gene calls are TRBV5-1 and TRBJ2-1, with D possibly matching TRBD2 (5 bases). CDR3 sequence: CASSLSGINEQFF. DNA for the CDR3: TGCGCCAGCAGCTTGAGCGGAATAAATGAGCAGTTCTTC.